The entry below describes one T cell receptor beta chain. This entry is derived from a study of blood T cell repertoires in COVID-19. Produced via immunoSEQ multiplex PCR; TCRdb's table is partial and in-frame only. The sample has 120,000 or so clones, around 89% seen once. The sample taken for sequencing was peripheral blood. This receptor was obtained from a man aged 45-60 years with acute or convalescent COVID-19.

CDR3 sequence reads: CASRPSGRRDTQYF. The CDR3 coding sequence is TGTGCCAGCAGACCAAGCGGGAGGAGGGATACGCAGTATTTT. The chain links TRBV27 to TRBJ2-3; 9 nucleotides match TRBD2. This CDR3 contains 14 residues. Germline trimming cut 6 bases from V and 6 bases from J; bases unmatched to any gene: 7. Germline V gene data show CDR1 as MNHEY and CDR2 as SMNVEV (reference sequence).